The clone carrying this T cell receptor beta chain turned up a few times. Antigen unknown. The germline V gene has CDR1 SEHNR and CDR2 FQNEAQ (reference sequence). V was clipped by 8 bases and J by 5 bases, with 18 bases between them. This CDR3 has 14 residues. One entry per CDR3 protein, called by TCRdb with MiXCR from the 5' RACE reads. Here the sample spans roughly 100,000 distinct CDR3 sequences, less than 25% being singletons. This entry belongs to a study of CD8 T cells in ankylosing spondylitis. Findings and limits, study-wide: Disease-linked clones bore a CD8+ phenotype, appearing relatively rarely in peripheral blood.

Sequencing was performed on synovial fluid, either unsorted or a sorted T cell fraction (not recorded which). This chain uses TRBV7-9 with TRBJ1-1; D not resolved. The source of this sequence is a male donor with ankylosing spondylitis. CDR3 region: CASARAYGRTEAFF. CDR3 sequence (DNA): TGTGCCAGCGCACGTGCGTACGGGAGGACTGAAGCTTTCTTT.